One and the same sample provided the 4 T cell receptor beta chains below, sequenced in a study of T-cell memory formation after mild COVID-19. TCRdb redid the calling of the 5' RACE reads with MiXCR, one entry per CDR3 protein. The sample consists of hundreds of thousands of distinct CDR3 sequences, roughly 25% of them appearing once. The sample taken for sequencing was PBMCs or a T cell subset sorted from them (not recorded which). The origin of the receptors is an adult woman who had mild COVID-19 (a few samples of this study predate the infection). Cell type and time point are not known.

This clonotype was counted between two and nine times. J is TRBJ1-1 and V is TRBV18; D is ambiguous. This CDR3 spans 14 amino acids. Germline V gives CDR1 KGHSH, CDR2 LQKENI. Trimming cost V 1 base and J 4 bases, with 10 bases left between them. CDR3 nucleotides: TGTGCCAGCTCACCACGGTTTGGGAGCACTGAAGCTTTCTTT. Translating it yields CASSPRFGSTEAFF.

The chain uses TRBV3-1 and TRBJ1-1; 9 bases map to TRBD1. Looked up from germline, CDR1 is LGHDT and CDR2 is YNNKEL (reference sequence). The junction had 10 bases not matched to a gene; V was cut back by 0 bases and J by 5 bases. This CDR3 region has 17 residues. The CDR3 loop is CASSQEGGTGRFTEAFF. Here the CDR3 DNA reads TGTGCCAGCAGCCAAGAAGGGGGGACAGGGCGGTTTACTGAAGCTTTCTTT.

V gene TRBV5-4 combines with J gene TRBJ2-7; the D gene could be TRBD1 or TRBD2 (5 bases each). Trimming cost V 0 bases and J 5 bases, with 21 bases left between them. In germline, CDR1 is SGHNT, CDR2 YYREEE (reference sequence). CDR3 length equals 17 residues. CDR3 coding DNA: TGTGCCAGCAGCTTGGCAAACCGGCCTGGGGGTATTAACGAGCAGTACTTC. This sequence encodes CASSLANRPGGINEQYF.

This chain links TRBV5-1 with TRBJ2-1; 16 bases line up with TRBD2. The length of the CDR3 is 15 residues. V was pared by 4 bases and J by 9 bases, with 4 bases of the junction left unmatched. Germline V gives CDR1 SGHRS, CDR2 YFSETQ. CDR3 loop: CASSPGLAGGFEQFF. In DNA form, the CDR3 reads TGCGCCAGCAGCCCGGGACTAGCGGGAGGGTTTGAGCAGTTCTTC.